The clone carrying this TCR beta chain has a count of ten or more. This specimen comes from a study of T cells in Graves' hyperthyroidism and ophthalmopathy. Overall study: Blood from the periphery was taken at initial diagnosis, before any treatment.

A roughly 9.3 ml volume of fresh peripheral blood provided the PBMCs. CDR1 SGDLS and CDR2 YYNGEE come from the germline V gene. J lost 5 bases, V lost 3 bases, and 7 bases had no gene match. The CDR3 is 15 amino acids. RNA transcripts gave rise to amplified TCR beta CDR3 regions. When the TCR CDR3 underwent first-round RT-PCR, the HTBI primer set was used. TCRdb analysed the multiplex PCR reads with MiXCR anew, one entry per CDR3 protein. The table has roughly 350,000 distinct CDR3 sequences, roughly 14% seen once; the top ten hold roughly a fifth. The clonotype comes from a woman aged 30 to 39 with Graves' ophthalmopathy. Sequenced material: blood. The chain is built from TRBV9 and TRBJ2-5, with 10 bases lining up with TRBD1. CDR3 residues: CASSAGTGVIETQYF. The CDR3 DNA reads as TGTGCCAGCAGCGCGGGGACAGGGGTTATCGAGACCCAGTACTTC.